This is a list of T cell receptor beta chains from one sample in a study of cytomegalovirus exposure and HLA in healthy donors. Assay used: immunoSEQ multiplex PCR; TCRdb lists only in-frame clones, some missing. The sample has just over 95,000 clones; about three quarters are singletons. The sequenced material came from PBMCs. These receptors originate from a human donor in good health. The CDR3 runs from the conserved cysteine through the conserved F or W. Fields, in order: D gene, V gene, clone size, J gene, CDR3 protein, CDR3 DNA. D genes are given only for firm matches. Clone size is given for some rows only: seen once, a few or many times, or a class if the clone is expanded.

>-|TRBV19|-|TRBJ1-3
CASSIGVRHLSGNTIYF
TGTGCCAGTAGTATAGGGGTGAGACACCTCTCTGGAAACACCATATATTTT
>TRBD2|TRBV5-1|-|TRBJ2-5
CASSGTSGWQETQYF
TGCGCCAGCAGCGGGACTAGCGGGTGGCAAGAGACCCAGTACTTC
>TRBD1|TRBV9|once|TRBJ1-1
CASSVGQGASEAFF
TGTGCCAGCAGCGTCGGACAGGGGGCATCTGAAGCTTTCTTT
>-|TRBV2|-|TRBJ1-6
CASSGIDRSNSPLHF
TGTGCCAGCAGTGGGATAGACAGGTCTAATTCACCCCTCCACTTT
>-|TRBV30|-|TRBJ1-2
CAWSVRGCGYTF
TGTGCCTGGAGTGTAAGAGGATGTGGCTACACCTTC
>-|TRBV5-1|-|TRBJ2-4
CASSLDSGGVGAKNIQYF
TGCGCCAGCAGCTTGGACAGCGGCGGAGTTGGAGCCAAAAACATTCAGTACTTC
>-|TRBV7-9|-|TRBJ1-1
CSSSLDWGPRGTEAFF
TGTTCCAGCAGCTTAGACTGGGGGCCTCGGGGCACTGAAGCTTTCTTT
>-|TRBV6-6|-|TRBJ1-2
CASTGPNYGYTF
TGTGCCAGCACAGGGCCTAACTATGGCTACACCTTC
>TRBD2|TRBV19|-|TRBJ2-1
CASSSGSYEQFF
TGTGCCAGTAGTAGCGGGAGCTATGAGCAGTTCTTC
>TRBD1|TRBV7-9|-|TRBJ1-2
CASSPGQGVGYTF
TGTGCCAGCAGCCCTGGGCAGGGGGTTGGCTACACCTTC
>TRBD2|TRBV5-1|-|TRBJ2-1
CASSFGTGRLAGGNEQFF
TGCGCCAGCAGCTTCGGGACAGGGCGACTAGCGGGGGGCAATGAGCAGTTCTTC
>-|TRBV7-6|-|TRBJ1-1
CASSFYGDTEAFF
TGTGCCAGCAGCTTCTACGGGGACACTGAAGCTTTCTTT
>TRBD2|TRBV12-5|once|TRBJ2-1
CASGLPGLVSYNEQFF
TGTGCTAGTGGTTTGCCGGGACTAGTCTCCTACAATGAGCAGTTCTTC
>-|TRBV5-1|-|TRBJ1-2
CASRPSTLGYTF
TGCGCCAGCAGGCCCTCCACTCTTGGCTACACCTTC
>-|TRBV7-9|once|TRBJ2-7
CASSPEVGGQYF
TGTGCCAGCAGCCCAGAAGTGGGGGGGCAGTACTTC
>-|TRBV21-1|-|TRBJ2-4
CATKAGGWDIQYF
TGTGCCACTAAAGCGGGGGGCTGGGACATTCAGTACTTC
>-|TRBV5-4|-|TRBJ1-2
CASSYRTTYGYTF
TGTGCCAGCAGCTACAGAACCACCTATGGCTACACCTTC
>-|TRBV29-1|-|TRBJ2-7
CSVAQTYEQYF
TGCAGCGTAGCACAGACCTACGAGCAGTACTTC
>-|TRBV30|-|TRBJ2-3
CAWGFGRSTDTQYF
TGTGCCTGGGGTTTCGGGAGAAGCACAGATACGCAGTATTTT
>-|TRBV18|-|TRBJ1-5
CASSPGETVTDNQPQHF
TGTGCCAGCTCACCAGGTGAAACAGTAACGGACAATCAGCCCCAGCATTTT
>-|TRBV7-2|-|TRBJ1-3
CASSLASGQGVNTIYF
TGTGCCAGCAGCTTAGCGAGCGGGCAGGGTGTTAACACCATATATTTT
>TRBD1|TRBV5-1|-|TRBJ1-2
CASSEGQGSSYGYTF
TGCGCCAGCAGCGAAGGACAGGGGAGCAGCTATGGCTACACCTTC
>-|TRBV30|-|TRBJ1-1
CAWTGSLMNTEAFF
TGTGCCTGGACCGGGTCCCTGATGAACACTGAAGCTTTCTTT
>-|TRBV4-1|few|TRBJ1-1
CASSQEPGRQTEAFF
TGCGCCAGCAGCCAAGAACCAGGGCGGCAGACTGAAGCTTTCTTT
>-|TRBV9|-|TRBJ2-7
CASSVGRGALSYEQYF
TGTGCCAGCAGCGTAGGGAGGGGAGCGCTGTCCTACGAGCAGTACTTC
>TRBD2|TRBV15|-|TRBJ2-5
CATRLGASGRGMETQYF
TGTGCCACCAGACTAGGGGCTAGCGGGAGAGGAATGGAGACCCAGTACTTC
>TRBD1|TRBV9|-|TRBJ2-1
CASSVGQGGHEQFF
TGTGCCAGCAGCGTCGGACAGGGGGGGCATGAGCAGTTCTTC
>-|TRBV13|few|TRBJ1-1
CASRPSVNTEAFF
TGTGCCAGCAGACCATCAGTAAACACTGAAGCTTTCTTT
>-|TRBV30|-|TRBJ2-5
CAWRSGGNQETQYF
TGTGCCTGGAGGTCTGGGGGGAACCAAGAGACCCAGTACTTC
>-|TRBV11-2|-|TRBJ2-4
CASSLRGGDLAKNIQYF
TGTGCCAGCAGCTTACGAGGGGGAGATCTAGCCAAAAACATTCAGTACTTC
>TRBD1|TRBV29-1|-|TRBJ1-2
CSAHLWTGSNYGYTF
TGCAGCGCCCACCTTTGGACAGGGTCTAACTATGGCTACACCTTC
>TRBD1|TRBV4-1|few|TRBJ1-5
CASSAQGTGENQPQHF
TGCGCCAGCAGCGCACAGGGGACAGGGGAAAATCAGCCCCAGCATTTT
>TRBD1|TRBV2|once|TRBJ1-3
CASRPPGRGRFGNTIYF
TGTGCCAGCAGACCCCCAGGCAGGGGGCGGTTTGGAAACACCATATATTTT
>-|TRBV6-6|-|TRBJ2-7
CASRVTSGVYEQYF
TGTGCCAGCAGAGTAACTTCGGGGGTCTACGAGCAGTACTTC
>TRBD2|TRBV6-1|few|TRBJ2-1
CASSEAGVGSGMSYNEQFF
TGTGCCAGCAGTGAAGCCGGGGTGGGTAGCGGGATGTCCTACAATGAGCAGTTCTTC
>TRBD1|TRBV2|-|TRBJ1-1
CASGTVFTEAFF
TGTGCCAGCGGGACAGTATTCACTGAAGCTTTCTTT
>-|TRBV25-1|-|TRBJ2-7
CASSEYGRTDTGEQYF
TGTGCCAGCAGTGAATACGGAAGGACAGATACTGGGGAGCAGTACTTC
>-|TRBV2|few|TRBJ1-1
CASSGGLSNEAFF
TGTGCCAGCAGTGGTGGACTATCTAATGAAGCTTTCTTT
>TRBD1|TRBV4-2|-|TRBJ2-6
CASSQVRAGGSGANVLTF
TGTGCCAGCAGCCAAGTCAGGGCAGGGGGCTCTGGGGCCAACGTCCTGACTTTC
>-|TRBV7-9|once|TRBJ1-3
CSSSSGWLTGNTIYF
TGTTCCAGCAGCTCGGGTTGGCTGACTGGAAACACCATATATTTT
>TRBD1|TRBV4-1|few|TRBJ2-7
CASSPVTGAQQYF
TGCGCCAGCAGCCCGGTGACAGGGGCTCAGCAGTACTTC
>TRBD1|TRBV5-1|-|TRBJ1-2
CASSLGTGDSGYTF
TGCGCCAGCAGCTTGGGGACAGGGGATTCTGGCTACACCTTC
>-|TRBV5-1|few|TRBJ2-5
CASSWGDKQETQYF
TGCGCCAGCAGCTGGGGCGACAAGCAAGAGACCCAGTACTTC
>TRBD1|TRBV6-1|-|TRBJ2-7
CASSEGPGQAYEQYF
TGTGCCAGCAGTGAAGGTCCGGGACAGGCCTACGAGCAGTACTTC
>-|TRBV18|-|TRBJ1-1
CASSPSVMNTEAFF
TGTGCCAGCTCACCTAGTGTGATGAACACTGAAGCTTTCTTT
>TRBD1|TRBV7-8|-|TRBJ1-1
CASSSDRGEAFF
TGTGCCAGCAGCTCCGACAGGGGTGAAGCTTTCTTT
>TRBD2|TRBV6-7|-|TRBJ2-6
CASSQRTSGYSGANVLTF
TGTGCCAGCAGTCAAAGGACTAGCGGGTACTCTGGGGCCAACGTCCTGACTTTC
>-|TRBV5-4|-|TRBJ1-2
CASSGQPGHTIRYGYTF
TGTGCCAGCAGCGGGCAGCCGGGACACACAATACGATATGGCTACACCTTC
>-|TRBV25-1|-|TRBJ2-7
CASRGRNTYEQYF
TGTGCCAGCAGGGGCAGGAACACCTACGAGCAGTACTTC
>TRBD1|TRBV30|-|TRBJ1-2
CAWGQGAPSGGGYTF
TGTGCCTGGGGACAGGGGGCGCCTAGCGGCGGTGGCTACACCTTC
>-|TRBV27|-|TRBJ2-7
CASSFQGLDSYEQYF
TGTGCCAGCAGTTTTCAGGGACTCGATTCCTACGAGCAGTACTTC
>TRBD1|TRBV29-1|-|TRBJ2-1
CSVDLQGSSTRYNEQFF
TGCAGCGTTGACCTACAGGGGAGCTCGACCCGATACAATGAGCAGTTCTTC
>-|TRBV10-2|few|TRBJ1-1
CASTGRTEAFF
TGCGCCAGCACAGGGAGGACTGAAGCTTTCTTT
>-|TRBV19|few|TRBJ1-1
CASSQSYNTEAFF
TGTGCCAGTAGTCAGTCGTATAACACTGAAGCTTTCTTT
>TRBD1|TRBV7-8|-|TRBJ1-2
CASSLAGTGGNGYTF
TGTGCCAGCAGCTTAGCGGGGACAGGGGGAAATGGCTACACCTTC
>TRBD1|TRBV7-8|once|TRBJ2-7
CASSSRTGFSYEQYF
TGTGCCAGCAGCTCAAGGACAGGGTTTTCCTACGAGCAGTACTTC
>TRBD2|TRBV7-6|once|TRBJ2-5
CASSYSGGYQETQYF
TGTGCCAGCAGCTATAGCGGGGGGTACCAAGAGACCCAGTACTTC